The rows below give T cell receptor beta chains drawn from one sample of a study of blood T cell repertoires in COVID-19. Produced via immunoSEQ multiplex PCR; TCRdb's table is partial and in-frame only. The sample lists some 490,000 clones, roughly nine tenths occurring once. The sequenced sample was PBMCs or T cells enriched from blood (not recorded which). The origin of the receptors is a woman aged 55-70 years who had recovered from COVID-19. The CDR3 runs from the conserved cysteine through the conserved F or W. Fields, in order: V gene, clone size, J gene, CDR3 protein. For some rows the clone size is stated as once, few or many, or as a class when expanded; others skip it.

V: TRBV19; size: once; J: TRBJ1-6; CDR3: CASSARDRQNSPLHF
V: TRBV7-8; size: NA; J: TRBJ2-3; CDR3: CASSLAGGPADTQYF
V: TRBV2; size: few; J: TRBJ1-2; CDR3: CASSGIQGWGNYGYTF
V: TRBV5-1; size: NA; J: TRBJ2-7; CDR3: CASSSGQGLSYEQYF
V: TRBV5-1; size: NA; J: TRBJ1-2; CDR3: CASSKTVSLNYGYTF
V: TRBV24-1; size: NA; J: TRBJ1-2; CDR3: CATSDPGTDGYTF
V: TRBV12-5; size: few; J: TRBJ1-2; CDR3: CASAQGGANYGYTF
V: TRBV18; size: NA; J: TRBJ1-6; CDR3: CASSPGVGGFDSPLHF
V: TRBV5-1; size: NA; J: TRBJ2-3; CDR3: CASRGGASTDTQYF
V: TRBV27; size: NA; J: TRBJ1-2; CDR3: CATAGTATNYGYTF
V: TRBV24-1; size: NA; J: TRBJ1-5; CDR3: CATSDRPGQGAGQPQHF
V: TRBV3-1/TRBV3-2; size: NA; J: TRBJ2-7; CDR3: CASSQSVAGGQYF
V: TRBV24-1; size: NA; J: TRBJ2-2; CDR3: CATSDSRQGKVVIPGELFF
V: TRBV5-1; size: NA; J: TRBJ1-3; CDR3: CASSLGNSGNTIYF
V: TRBV28; size: NA; J: TRBJ2-1; CDR3: CASLPGGKAVRYNEQFF
V: TRBV11-2; size: NA; J: TRBJ1-2; CDR3: CASSLVPNTGYGRKGYTF
V: TRBV9; size: NA; J: TRBJ2-2; CDR3: CASSPRVTGELFF
V: TRBV7-8; size: NA; J: TRBJ1-4; CDR3: CASSLDRQGVIEKLFF
V: TRBV10-3; size: NA; J: TRBJ1-1; CDR3: CAIRKGVGTEAFF
V: TRBV6-1; size: NA; J: TRBJ1-2; CDR3: CASSDPGGYGYTF
V: TRBV18; size: NA; J: TRBJ1-6; CDR3: CASSRGQGTDSPLHF
V: TRBV27; size: NA; J: TRBJ2-3; CDR3: CASTRGGRTDTQYF
V: TRBV7-8; size: NA; J: TRBJ1-1; CDR3: CASSYRETDTEAFF